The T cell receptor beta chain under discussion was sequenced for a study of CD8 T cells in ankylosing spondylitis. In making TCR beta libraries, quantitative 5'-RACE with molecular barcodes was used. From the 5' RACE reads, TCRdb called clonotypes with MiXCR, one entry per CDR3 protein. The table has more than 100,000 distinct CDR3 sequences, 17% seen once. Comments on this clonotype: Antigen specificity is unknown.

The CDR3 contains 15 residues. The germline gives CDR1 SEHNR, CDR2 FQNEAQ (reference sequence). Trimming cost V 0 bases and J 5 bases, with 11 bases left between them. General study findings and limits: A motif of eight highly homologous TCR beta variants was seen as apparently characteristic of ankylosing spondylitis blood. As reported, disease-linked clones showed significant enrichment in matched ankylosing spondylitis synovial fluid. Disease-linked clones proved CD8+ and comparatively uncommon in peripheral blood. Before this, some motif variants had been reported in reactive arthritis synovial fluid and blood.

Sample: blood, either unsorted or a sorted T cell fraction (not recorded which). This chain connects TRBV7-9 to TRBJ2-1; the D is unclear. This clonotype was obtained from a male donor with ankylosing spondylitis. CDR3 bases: TGTGCCAGCAGCTTAGCGGTTGGAGCCAACAATGAGCAGTTCTTC. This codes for CASSLAVGANNEQFF.